Listed here are 7 T cell receptor beta chains from one sample, sequenced in a study of blood T cell repertoires in COVID-19. The data were produced by immunoSEQ multiplex PCR, yet TCRdb's version contains in-frame clones alone and is incomplete. The sample carries 60,000 to 75,000 clones, 82% recorded once. The sequenced sample consisted of peripheral blood. These receptor sequences come from a human donor in a cohort sampled during active COVID-19.

The rearrangement uses TRBV2 and TRBJ1-5; D is possibly TRBD1 (6 bases). The CDR3 consists of 14 residues. Germline V gene data show CDR1 as SNHLY and CDR2 as FYNNEI. Trimming took off 4 bases at V and 2 bases at J, with 9 bases between the two ends. As DNA, the CDR3 is TGTGCCAGCAGTGCCTCAGGGGGCAATCAGCCCCAGCATTTT. This encodes CASSASGGNQPQHF.

V usage is TRBV7-9 and J usage is TRBJ2-5; 8 nucleotides align to TRBD1. This CDR3 is 14 amino acids long. Germline CDR1 is SEHNR and CDR2 is FQNEAQ (reference sequence). Germline trimming cut 5 bases from V and 3 bases from J; bases unmatched to any gene: 5. The CDR3 bases are TGTGCCAGCAGCCCCTGGGGACAGGAAGAGACCCAGTACTTC. The encoded protein is CASSPWGQEETQYF. The whole variable domain, remainder taken from reference TRBV7-9 and TRBJ2-5, is DTGVSQNPRHKITKRGQNVTFRCDPISEHNRLYWYRQTLGQGPEFLTYFQNEAQLEKSRLLSDRFSAERPKGSFSTLEIQRTEQGDSAMYLCASSPWGQEETQYFGPGTRLLVL.

J is TRBJ2-7 and V is TRBV18; maybe TRBD2 (6 bases). This CDR3 is 17 amino acids long. Trimming cost V 6 bases and J 6 bases, with 27 bases left between them. Per germline, CDR1 KGHSH and CDR2 LQKENI. DNA of the CDR3: TGTGCCAGCTCTCCAACTCCGGGACGCGGGGAGGTCTCCGAGCAGTACTTC. Its translation: CASSPTPGRGEVSEQYF.

The chain has TRBV7-9 and TRBJ2-7, with 11 bases fitting TRBD2. V was clipped by 3 bases and J by 0 bases; unmatched bases: 10. This CDR3 region has 18 residues. Looked up from germline, CDR1 is SEHNR and CDR2 is FQNEAQ (reference sequence). CDR3: CASSFLPGLAASSYEQYF. CDR3 DNA sequence: TGTGCCAGCAGCTTCCTACCGGGACTAGCGGCGAGCTCCTACGAGCAGTACTTC.

The chain combines TRBV5-8 with TRBJ1-1, with D possibly being TRBD1 (5 bases). V was clipped by 0 bases and J by 5 bases, with 14 bases between them. Looked up from germline, CDR1 is SGHTS and CDR2 is YDEGEE. This CDR3 is built from 15 residues. The CDR3 DNA reads TGTGCCAGCAGCTTGGCCCGAAGTAGGGGAACTGAAGCTTTCTTT. Amino acid sequence: CASSLARSRGTEAFF.

This chain joins TRBV5-1 and TRBJ1-5; 8 bases agree with TRBD1. CDR1 and CDR2 from the germline V gene are SGHRS and YFSETQ. V dropped 0 bases and J dropped 1; count of bases not matched to a gene: 6. The CDR3 is made up of 17 amino acids. CDR3 DNA: TGCGCCAGCAGCTTGGGACAGGGGTTGAGAAGCAATCAGCCCCAGCATTTT. Translating gives CASSLGQGLRSNQPQHF.

The chain has TRBV7-9 and TRBJ1-5; D remains ambiguous. Germline CDR1 is SEHNR and CDR2 is FQNEAQ (reference sequence). Between the trimmed V and J ends, which lost 1 base and 3 bases, there was a span of 13 bases. There are 16 residues in the CDR3. The CDR3 bases are TGTGCCAGCAGCTTAGGGGTGTGGCAGGACAATCAGCCCCAGCATTTT. Translated: CASSLGVWQDNQPQHF.